The 28 T cell receptor beta chains listed next were all sequenced from one sample in a study of tumor and adjacent non-tumor tissue in lung cancer. The template was RNA from unsorted bulk tissue. Three rounds of nested PCR, following a modified ARM-PCR protocol, produced the TCRbeta library. TCRdb used MiXCR to reprocess the multiplex PCR reads, holding one entry per CDR3 protein. The top ten clones hold roughly a tenth of a sample with fewer than 100,000 distinct CDR3 sequences, 55% to 80% of them seen once. Sequenced sample: lung tumor tissue. The origin of the receptors is a woman between 35 and 50 years old with non-small cell lung cancer.

In nucleotides, the CDR3 is TGTGCCAGCAGCCCAAGGGGGGGGCATCAGCCCCAGCATTTT. Translating gives CASSPRGGHQPQHF. The chain couples TRBV11-2 to TRBJ1-5; the D gene is possibly TRBD1 (6 bases). Germline lookup yields CDR1 SGHAT and CDR2 FQNNGV. CDR3 length equals 14 residues. Trimming cost V 5 bases and J 5 bases, with 13 bases left between them. The full variable domain, completed using reference TRBV11-2 and TRBJ1-5, is EAGVAQSPRYKIIEKRQSVAFWCNPISGHATLYWYQQILGQGPKLLIQFQNNGVVDDSQLPKDRFSAERLKGVDSTLKIQPAKLEDSAVYLCASSPRGGHQPQHFGDGTRLSIL.

As concerns this clonotype: With a much larger clone just one base away, this may be a read error. The chain uses TRBV5-1 and TRBJ2-7; 11 nucleotides align to TRBD2. The trim removed 5 bases at V and 0 bases at J, leaving 4 bases unmatched. This CDR3 has 15 residues. Per the germline V gene, CDR1 is SGHRS and CDR2 is YFSETQ. The CDR3 loop is CASRIGTSGSYEQYF. The CDR3 DNA is TGCGCCAGCAGAATCGGGACTAGCGGCTCCTACGAGCAGTACTTC.

V and J are TRBV28 and TRBJ1-5; D is undetermined. Between the trimmed V and J ends, which lost 7 bases and 9 bases, there was a span of 13 bases. Germline CDR1 is MDHEN and CDR2 is SYDVKM. The CDR3 runs to 12 residues. CDR3 DNA sequence: TGTGCCAGCATCTCTCTGCGGGGGCCCCAGCATTTT. Its protein is CASISLRGPQHF.

As to this clonotype: The final CDR3 position lacks the conserved phenylalanine or tryptophan, pointing to a likely read error. Because the CDR3's place on the DNA is in doubt, the DNA is left out and the CDR3 is given as listed by TCRdb. This chain connects TRBV29-1 to TRBJ2-7; the table calls TRBD2, which could not be checked here. With termini counted, the CDR3 has 12 amino acids. Germline CDR1 is SQVTM and CDR2 is ANQGSEA. CDR3 sequence reads: CSTGSNSYEQYS.

The V call is TRBV6-1, the J call TRBJ2-5; D is unresolved. The germline V and J ends were trimmed by 6 bases and 9 bases, with 20 bases remaining between them. This CDR3 spans 14 amino acids. Per the germline V gene, CDR1 is MNHNS and CDR2 is SASEGT. The CDR3, as DNA: TGTGCCAGCAGGCGAGGACCGCAACAAGAAGCCCAGTACTTC. It translates to CASRRGPQQEAQYF.

Points on this clonotype: Mismatch with germline at one junction end may stem from a read error. The gene calls are TRBV11-2 and TRBJ2-7, with unresolved D. The CDR3 loop spans 15 amino acids. Per germline, CDR1 SGHAT and CDR2 FQNNGV. DNA for the CDR3: TGTACCAGCAGCTTAGTGCAGCCGGAGTACTACAAGCATTACTTC. Protein sequence: CTSSLVQPEYYKHYF.

As regards this clonotype: Because the CDR3 is missing its conserved closing phenylalanine or tryptophan, this is likely a read error. The V call is TRBV15, the J call TRBJ2-1; D unclear. V shed 0 bases and J shed 6 bases, with 6 bases lying between them. CDR1 is LNHNV, CDR2 YYDKDF, per germline (reference sequence). The length of the CDR3 is 13 residues. The CDR3 sequence is CATSRDYPNEQFV. DNA of the CDR3: TGTGCCACCAGCAGAGATTATCCCAATGAGCAGTTCGTC.

On this clonotype itself: The junction and the germline gene differ at one end; a read error may be behind it. The chain combines TRBV29-1 with TRBJ2-3, with TRBD2 matching 7 bases. The CDR3 sequence is 18 residues long. Germline V gene sequence: CDR1 SQVTM, CDR2 ANQGSEA. The CDR3 loop is CSVEPTPRLAVNIDTQYF. The CDR3 DNA reads TGCAGCGTTGAACCGACCCCCCGACTAGCTGTTAACATAGATACACAGTATTTT.

About this clonotype: A read error may produce the germline difference seen at one junction end. This chain links TRBV5-5 with TRBJ2-7; possible D gene TRBD1, 5 bases. CDR1 is SGHKS and CDR2 is YYEKEE in the germline V gene (reference sequence). This CDR3 has 14 residues. CDR3 nucleotide sequence: TGTGTCAGCAGCTTGCACGACAGAACCTACGAGCAGTACTTC. Amino acid sequence: CVSSLHDRTYEQYF.

Of note for this clonotype: A much larger clone lies a single base off, so this may be a read error. The CDR3 region is CASTKLPGSQYF. DNA of the CDR3: TGTGCCAGCACCAAACTCCCCGGTTCTCAGTATTTT. The chain recombines TRBV28 with TRBJ1-5; D is ambiguous. The assigned J gene may be wrong: the sequence end matches TRBJ2-3 better. Germline CDR1 is MDHEN and CDR2 is SYDVKM. The CDR3 covers 12 residues.

About this clonotype itself: A single base separates this from a much larger clone, so it may be a read error. The CDR3 does not end in the conserved phenylalanine or tryptophan, so this is likely a read error. The chain has TRBV20-1 and TRBJ2-1; D gene ambiguous. Trimming took off 8 bases at V and 9 bases at J, with 17 bases between the two ends. This CDR3 contains 12 residues. Germline CDR1 is DFQATT and CDR2 is SNEGSKA (reference sequence). The CDR3 sequence is CSSSTDSAEQFL. The CDR3 nucleotides are TGCAGTTCATCAACTGATTCCGCTGAGCAGTTCCTC.

The chain has TRBV11-1 and TRBJ2-5; the D gene could be TRBD1 or TRBD2 (5 bases each). Germline loops: CDR1 SGHAT, CDR2 FQDESV (reference sequence). This CDR3 is 15 amino acids long. In DNA, the CDR3 is TGTGTCAACACCCTTAACGCCGGGGCAGTGGAGACCCAGTACTTC. Translating it yields CVNTLNAGAVETQYF.

On this clonotype itself: A read error is possible here, since a much larger clone lies one base away. The DNA of the CDR3 is TGCGCCAGCATCTTGACAGGGGGGAGATACGAGCAGTACTTC. Protein sequence: CASILTGGRYEQYF. This chain links TRBV5-1 with TRBJ2-7; 9 bases agree with TRBD1. The CDR3 spans 14 residues. Germline V gene lookup returns CDR1 SGHRS and CDR2 YFSETQ.

On this clonotype: The germline gene is not matched at one end of the junction; a read error may be the cause. This sequence joins TRBV6-5 and TRBJ2-7, with no clear D. Looked up from germline, CDR1 is MNHEY and CDR2 is SVGAGI. There are 15 residues in the CDR3. The CDR3, as DNA: TGTGCCAGCAGCCTAACCAGGTCGGAACCATACGAGCAGCACTTT. It codes for CASSLTRSEPYEQHF.

The chain couples TRBV5-4 to TRBJ2-7; no firm D call. The CDR3 contains 14 residues. CDR1 is SGHNT and CDR2 is YYREEE in the germline V gene (reference sequence). V shed 4 bases and J shed 6 bases, with 17 bases lying between them. In DNA form, the CDR3 reads TGTGCCAGCAGCCGCCCGACCGACAATTCCGAGCAGTACTTC. Translated, it gives CASSRPTDNSEQYF.

As to this clonotype: Relative to the germline gene, one junction end is altered; a read error may explain this. V usage is TRBV4-2 and J usage is TRBJ1-6, with D perhaps matching TRBD1 (6 bases). The CDR3 is 15 amino acids. The germline V gene encodes CDR1 LGHNA and CDR2 YNFKEQ. The CDR3 DNA sequence: TGTGCCAGCAGCACTCGGAAAGGGGGGAATTCACCCCTCCCCTTT. The encoded protein is CASSTRKGGNSPLPF.

Note on this clonotype: The junction and the germline gene differ at one end; a read error may be behind it. V usage is TRBV29-1 and J usage is TRBJ2-1, with 7 bases lining up with TRBD2. Germline CDR1 is SQVTM and CDR2 is ANQGSEA. There are 13 residues in the CDR3. The CDR3 spells CSVFGGSVYEQFF. In nucleotides, the CDR3 is TGCAGCGTCTTTGGCGGGAGTGTATATGAACAGTTCTTC.

V gene TRBV5-5 combines with J gene TRBJ2-3; the D call may be TRBD1 or TRBD2 (5 bases each). Germline CDR1 and CDR2: SGHKS and YYEKEE (reference sequence). The CDR3 is made up of 15 amino acids. The CDR3 DNA is TGTGTTAGCAGCCTGAGCGACCGAGGGGCAGATACGCAGTATTTT. This codes for CVSSLSDRGADTQYF.

To note about this clonotype: The CDR3 does not close with the conserved phenylalanine or tryptophan, likely indicating a read error. The chain is built from TRBV11-2 and TRBJ2-6, with D perhaps matching TRBD1 (5 bases). The germline gives CDR1 SGHAT, CDR2 FQNNGV. The CDR3 is 14 residues long. CDR3 coding DNA: TGTGCCAGCAGCCCCGCTACTGGGGCCGACGTCCTGACTTTA. Its protein is CASSPATGADVLTL.

A word on this clonotype: At one end the junction does not follow the germline gene, possibly because of a read error. This chain uses TRBV29-1 with TRBJ2-1; 13 nucleotides line up with TRBD2. Germline lookup yields CDR1 SQVTM and CDR2 ANQGSEA. The CDR3 has 15 amino acids. DNA of the CDR3: TGTATCGTTCACGTCACTAGCGGGGGGGGCAATGAGCAGTTCTTC. Amino acid sequence: CIVHVTSGGGNEQFF.

In this sample, this clonotype turned up many times. The CDR3 loop reads CASSVGTSGGAGWTDTQYF. The DNA of the CDR3 is TGCGCCAGCAGCGTGGGGACTAGCGGGGGAGCTGGATGGACAGATACGCAGTATTTT. The chain is built from TRBV5-1 and TRBJ2-3; 14 bases map to TRBD2. The ends lost 4 bases at V and 3 bases at J; junction bases unmatched: 13. The CDR3 is 19 amino acids. The V gene's germline CDR1 is SGHRS and CDR2 YFSETQ.

This clonotype has just a few counts. A much larger clone sits a single nucleotide away, making a read error possible. The chain is built from TRBV20-1 and TRBJ2-1; the match to TRBD2 covers 12 bases. From germline, CDR1 is DFQATT and CDR2 SNEGSKA (reference sequence). This CDR3 contains 15 residues. The CDR3 DNA is TGCAGTGCTAGCGGACTAGCGGGATCGGACAATGGGCAGTTCTTC. It codes for CSASGLAGSDNGQFF.

In its sample, this clonotype was seen many times. The chain uses TRBV20-1 and TRBJ1-5; TRBD1 agrees at 10 bases. The CDR3 is 19 amino acids. Germline CDR1 and CDR2: DFQATT and SNEGSKA (reference sequence). Trimming at V came to 0 bases and at J to 0 bases, leaving 11 bases not matched to a gene. CDR3: CSARDLTGTGDYSNQPQHF. The CDR3 coding sequence is TGCAGTGCTAGAGACTTAACCGGGACAGGGGATTATAGCAATCAGCCCCAGCATTTT.

The chain links TRBV5-1 to TRBJ1-4; the match to TRBD1 covers 7 bases. V was clipped by 8 bases and J by 4 bases; unmatched bases: 14. CDR3 length equals 16 residues. Looked up from germline, CDR1 is SGHRS and CDR2 is YFSETQ. The CDR3 DNA is TGCGCCAGTAGCCTGCAGGGGGGCAACGTTAATGAAAAACTGTTTTTT. It yields the protein CASSLQGGNVNEKLFF.

This clonotype appeared a single time. Germline and junction disagree at one end, which may indicate a read error. The chain has TRBV5-4 and TRBJ1-6; 8 positions agree with TRBD1. Looked up from germline, CDR1 is SGHNT and CDR2 is YYREEE (reference sequence). The CDR3 is made up of 16 amino acids. CDR3 residues: CTSSSLDTGGNSPLHF. The CDR3 region has the DNA TGTACCAGTAGCTCTCTAGATACAGGGGGTAATTCACCCCTCCACTTT.

This clonotype was seen only once. Given the absence of the conserved phenylalanine or tryptophan at the CDR3 end, a read error is likely. V usage is TRBV28 and J usage is TRBJ1-2; unclear D gene. The V gene's germline CDR1 is MDHEN and CDR2 SYDVKM. This CDR3 has 16 residues. The CDR3, as DNA: TGTACCAGCAGATCCCCGAACGCGGGGAGGGTTTATGGCTACACCCTC. Encoded protein: CTSRSPNAGRVYGYTL.

The chain links TRBV11-2 to TRBJ2-7; the D is unclear. Per germline, CDR1 SGHAT and CDR2 FQNNGV. CDR3 size: 12 residues. V lost 8 bases and J 7 bases, leaving 15 bases between the germline ends. The CDR3 loop reads CASVDLGVEQYF. CDR3 nucleotides: TGTGCCAGCGTTGACCTCGGCGTAGAGCAGTACTTC.

About this clonotype itself: This may stem from a read error, because a much larger clone lies one nucleotide away. V gene TRBV5-8 combines with J gene TRBJ1-1, with a possible D match to TRBD1 (5 bases). CDR3 size: 12 residues. V dropped 8 bases and J dropped 10 bases, with 18 bases sitting between them. From germline, CDR1 is SGHTS and CDR2 YDEGEE. The CDR3 coding sequence is TGTGCCAGGAGTCTTGTGGGGCGCGGAGCTTTCTTT. This gives the protein CARSLVGRGAFF.